What follows are 11 T cell receptor beta chains derived from one specimen sequenced in a study of blood T cells in healthy people across ages (dated by TCRdb to the mid-2010s). The library was produced with 5' RACE. TCRdb lists the instrument as Illumina HiSeq 2500. A second about 7 to 11 cycle PCR used a sample-barcoded 5' primer and a J-beta primer mix. TCRdb handled the public reads itself, with Q25 trimming in fastp and clone calling in MiXCR, and kept productive beta chains. Rows with one shared CDR3 protein collapse into an entry with the most common genes and DNA. The sample yields around 1,000,000 distinct CDR3 sequences; approximately 26% were counted once. The top ten constitute around 0.75% of the sample. The sample also formed part of further work on T cells of mothers and their children.

The specimen was blood. The receptor source for this set is a girl between 2 and 10 years old in good health.

This clonotype was counted only a few times. V usage is TRBV2 and J usage is TRBJ2-5; TRBD2 agrees at 7 bases. The J call may be in error: the DNA end matches TRBJ2-7 better. CDR1 SNHLY and CDR2 FYNNEI come from the germline V gene. The CDR3 spans 13 residues. This CDR3 reads CASSVERDYEQYF. CDR3 nucleotide sequence: TGTGCCAGCAGTGTAGAGCGGGATTACGAGCAGTACTTC.

V and J are TRBV5-1 and TRBJ2-5; 11 nucleotides line up with TRBD2. The DNA end is a closer match to TRBJ2-7, so the J assignment may be wrong. Germline V lookup: CDR1 SGHRS, CDR2 YFSETQ. The CDR3 is 15 amino acids. This CDR3 reads CASGYLAGGFYEQYF. The CDR3 nucleotides read TGCGCCAGCGGATACCTAGCGGGAGGTTTTTACGAGCAGTACTTC.

The V gene is TRBV10-3, the J gene TRBJ2-1; 9 nucleotides line up with TRBD2. Germline V CDR1 and CDR2: ENHRY, SYGVKD. The CDR3 length is 14 residues. CDR3 in DNA: TGTGCTACGGGGGCTAGCGGGAATATTGATGAGCAGTTCTTC. Protein: CATGASGNIDEQFF.

The rearrangement links TRBV12-5 to TRBJ2-1; possibly TRBD2 for D (5 bases). Deletions cut 8 bases from V and 10 bases from J, with 18 bases between. CDR1 is LGHNT and CDR2 is FRNRAP in the germline V gene. This CDR3 comprises 13 residues. CDR3 in DNA: TGTGCTAGTACGATGCCGCTCGGGAACGAGCAGTTCTTC. Protein sequence: CASTMPLGNEQFF.

The gene calls are TRBV12-3 or TRBV12-4 and TRBJ2-7; D is perhaps TRBD1 or TRBD2 (5 bases each). Between the trimmed V and J ends, which lost 2 bases and 6 bases, there was a span of 14 bases. There are 14 residues in the CDR3. CDR3: CASSLSPPGTEQYF. The CDR3 DNA reads TGTGCCAGCAGTTTATCCCCCCCAGGGACCGAGCAGTACTTC.

CDR3 coding DNA: TGCGCCAGCAGCTTGGGTCAGGAATTTAACGAGCAGTACTTC. It encodes CASSLGQEFNEQYF. The chain couples TRBV5-1 to TRBJ2-7; D is uncertain. Germline V gene data show CDR1 as SGHRS and CDR2 as YFSETQ. The germline V and J ends were trimmed by 0 bases and 5 bases, with 12 bases remaining between them. CDR3 size: 14 residues.

This clonotype was counted a few times. The chain has TRBV2 and TRBJ2-5; 8 bases line up with TRBD2. The J call may be wrong; the DNA end is better matched by TRBJ2-7. There are 16 residues in the CDR3. CDR1 is SNHLY, CDR2 FYNNEI, per germline. CDR3 in DNA: TGTGCCAGCAGTGAAGAGCGGGAGTTATTCACCTGCGAGCAGTACTTC. It yields the protein CASSEERELFTCEQYF.

This clonotype has just a few counts. This chain connects TRBV20-1 to TRBJ2-5; 8 nucleotides match TRBD1. This CDR3 contains 14 residues. Per germline, CDR1 DFQATT and CDR2 SNEGSKA (reference sequence). V dropped 6 bases and J dropped 2; count of bases not matched to a gene: 8. The CDR3 DNA is TGCAGTGCGGGTTTCGACAGGGGACAAGAGACCCAGTACTTC. This sequence encodes CSAGFDRGQETQYF.

This clonotype was detected only a few times. The chain has TRBV25-1 and TRBJ2-5; D might be TRBD1 (5 bases). Germline V gives CDR1 MGHDK, CDR2 SYGVNS. This CDR3 contains 15 residues. V was trimmed by 3 bases and J by 3 bases, leaving 14 bases between them. For the CDR3, the DNA is TGTGCCAGCAGTGAGCCCCAGGGTGGCGAAGAGACCCAGTACTTC. Its translation: CASSEPQGGEETQYF.

V and J are TRBV20-1 and TRBJ2-3; D gene ambiguous. Trimming pared 2 bases from V and 6 bases from J, leaving 9 bases between. This CDR3 is built from 12 residues. Per the germline V gene, CDR1 is DFQATT and CDR2 is SNEGSKA (reference sequence). The CDR3 is CSARLVGDTQYF. Written as DNA, the CDR3 is TGCAGTGCTAGACTAGTAGGGGATACGCAGTATTTT.

This clonotype was found once. One junction end does not reproduce the germline sequence, and a read error may be involved. This sequence joins TRBV5-1 and TRBJ2-1; D is uncertain. The length of the CDR3 is 11 residues. Germline loops: CDR1 SGHRS, CDR2 YFSETQ. The CDR3 spells CASTWGSEQFF. The CDR3 bases are TGCGCAAGCACGTGGGGAAGTGAGCAGTTCTTC.